This T cell receptor (beta chain) originates from a study of blood T cell repertoires in COVID-19. Study-level background: COVID-19 samples collected from the United States, Italy and Spain covered acute and convalescent phases. The analysed material was cDNA or gDNA that came from T cells, B-cell-depleted T cells, or PBMCs.

Authors' methods: Estimated nucleated cell counts came from reference gene primer amplification. The data were produced by immunoSEQ multiplex PCR, yet TCRdb's version contains in-frame clones alone and is incomplete. The DNA was the basis for D and trimming; V, J and clone size are from that table. The sample carries 100,000 or so clones, approximately 84% recorded once. This clone came up once. The CDR3 runs to 14 residues. CDR1 is MNHEY and CDR2 is SMNVEV in the germline V gene (reference sequence). J lost 3 bases, V lost 5 bases, and 6 bases had no gene match. Sequencing used peripheral blood. The TCR originated in a man aged 25-40 years in a cohort sampled during active COVID-19. J is TRBJ2-7 and V is TRBV27; TRBD1 matches 8 bases. CDR3 DNA sequence: TGTGCCAGCAGTCCAAGGACAGGGAGCTACGAGCAGTACTTC. Translating gives CASSPRTGSYEQYF.